These 5 T cell receptor beta chains were all obtained from the same sample, sequenced in a study of radiotherapy plus CTLA-4 blockade in lung cancer. This table comes from immunoSEQ multiplex PCR, and its TCRdb copy is limited to in-frame clones, with some not included. In the table there are fewer than 65,000 clones, about three quarters of which are singletons. The specimen was peripheral blood, collected from a patient treated with radiotherapy plus ipilimumab. The receptors come from a human donor with non-small cell lung cancer whose response to radiotherapy plus ipilimumab could not be evaluated.

This rearrangement joins TRBV12-1 to TRBJ1-1; the DNA was not used to check the table's D call, TRBD1. TRBV12-1 is assigned pseudogene status. This CDR3 region has 16 residues. The CDR3 DNA follows: TGTGCCAGCAGCTTTGTTCGGACAGGGAAGAACACTGAAGCTTTCTTT. Protein: CASSFVRTGKNTEAFF.

V and J are TRBV5-1 and TRBJ1-1; 8 bases map to TRBD1. CDR1 SGHRS and CDR2 YFSETQ come from the germline V gene. This CDR3 has 14 amino acids. V lost 7 bases and J lost 6; bases outside the gene matches: 11. DNA of the CDR3: TGCGCCAGCGTCGGGCAGGGGGCGAGCGCTGAAGCTTTCTTT. Translation: CASVGQGASAEAFF.

The chain has TRBV6-5 and TRBJ1-5; D possibly corresponds to TRBD1 (5 bases). The length of the CDR3 is 14 residues. Looked up from germline, CDR1 is MNHEY and CDR2 is SVGAGI. V dropped 0 bases and J dropped 2 bases, with 5 bases sitting between them. The CDR3 loop reads CASSYSGGNQPQHF. DNA of the CDR3: TGTGCCAGCAGTTACTCAGGGGGCAATCAGCCCCAGCATTTT.

This sequence joins TRBV4-2 and TRBJ1-1, with D possibly TRBD1 on 6 matching bases. Germline CDR1 is LGHNA and CDR2 is YNFKEQ. Between the trimmed V and J ends, which lost 2 bases and 4 bases, there was a span of 11 bases. The CDR3 covers 14 residues. CDR3 loop: CASSQTGLATEAFF. The CDR3 bases are TGTGCCAGCAGCCAAACAGGGTTGGCCACTGAAGCTTTCTTT.

This clone showed up just a few times. V gene TRBV4-1 combines with J gene TRBJ2-3, with TRBD2 matching over 10 bases. The CDR3 has 17 amino acids. Per the germline V gene, CDR1 is MGHRA and CDR2 is YSYEKL. Trimming removed 4 bases from V and 2 bases from J; junction bases left unmatched: 9. The CDR3 loop is CASSRLAGVWDTDTQYF. The DNA for the CDR3 is TGCGCCAGCAGCCGCCTAGCGGGAGTATGGGACACAGATACGCAGTATTTT.